Sequencing of this T cell receptor beta chain was carried out in a study of blood T cell repertoires in COVID-19. The assay was immunoSEQ multiplex PCR, and TCRdb's table has in-frame clones only and misses some. The sample lists some 260,000 clones, around nine tenths occurring once. This clone was detected a few times. Sequenced: PBMCs or T cells enriched from blood (not recorded which). The sequence derives from a woman younger than 35 who had recovered from COVID-19.

For the CDR3, the DNA is TGTGCCAGCAGCGGGGGACAGGATGGCTACACCTTC. It yields the protein CASSGGQDGYTF. The chain joins TRBV7-9 to TRBJ1-2, with 8 bases lining up with TRBD1. Germline V lookup: CDR1 SEHNR, CDR2 FQNEAQ (reference sequence). The CDR3 extends over 12 amino acids. V was clipped by 5 bases and J by 6 bases; unmatched bases: 2.